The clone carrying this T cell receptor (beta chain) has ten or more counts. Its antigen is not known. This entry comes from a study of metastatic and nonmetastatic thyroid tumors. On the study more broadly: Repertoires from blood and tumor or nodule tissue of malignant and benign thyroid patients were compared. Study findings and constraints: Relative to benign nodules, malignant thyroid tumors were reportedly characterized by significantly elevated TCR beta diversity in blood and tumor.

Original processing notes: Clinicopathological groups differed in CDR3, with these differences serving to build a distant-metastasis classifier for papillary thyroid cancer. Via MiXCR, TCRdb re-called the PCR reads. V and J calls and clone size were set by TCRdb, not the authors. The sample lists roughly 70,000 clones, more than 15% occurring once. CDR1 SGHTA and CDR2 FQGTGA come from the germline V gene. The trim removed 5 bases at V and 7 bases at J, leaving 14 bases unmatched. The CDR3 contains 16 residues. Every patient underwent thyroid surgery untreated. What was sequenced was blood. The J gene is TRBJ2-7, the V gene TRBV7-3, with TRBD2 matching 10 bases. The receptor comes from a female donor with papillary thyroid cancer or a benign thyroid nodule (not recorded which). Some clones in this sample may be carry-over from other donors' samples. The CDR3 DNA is TGTGCCAGCAGCGGACATAGCGGGAGGACCCCTTTGGAGCAGTACTTC. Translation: CASSGHSGRTPLEQYF. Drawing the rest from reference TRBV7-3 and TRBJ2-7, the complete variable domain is GAGVSQTPSNKVTEKGKYVELRCDPISGHTALYWYRQSLGQGPEFLIYFQGTGAADDSGLPNDRFFAVRPEGSVSTLKIQRTERGDSAVYLCASSGHSGRTPLEQYFGPGTRLTVT.